The 2 T cell receptor beta chains given below trace back to one sample, sequenced in a study of blood T cell repertoires in COVID-19. This table comes from immunoSEQ multiplex PCR, and its TCRdb copy is limited to in-frame clones, with some not included. The sample includes about 52,000 clones, 80% to 90% of them seen just once. The sample was peripheral blood. The receptors were gathered from a man between 65 and 85 years old with acute or convalescent COVID-19.

This rearrangement joins TRBV9 to TRBJ1-1; 9 bases fit TRBD1. CDR3 length: 20 residues. V lost 0 bases and J lost 3; bases outside the gene matches: 18. Germline V gives CDR1 SGDLS, CDR2 YYNGEE. The CDR3 is CASSVVGYGTGRLVDTEAFF. The CDR3 DNA reads TGTGCCAGCAGCGTAGTTGGTTACGGGACAGGGCGTCTCGTGGACACTGAAGCTTTCTTT.

This chain links TRBV27 with TRBJ2-1; 13 nucleotides match TRBD2. V lost 4 bases and J lost 10; bases outside the gene matches: 7. Germline CDR1 MNHEY, CDR2 SMNVEV (reference sequence). This CDR3 is 15 amino acids long. CDR3 amino acids: CASSSGTSGIIEQFF. CDR3 nucleotide sequence: TGTGCCAGCAGTTCCGGGACTAGCGGGATCATCGAGCAGTTCTTC.